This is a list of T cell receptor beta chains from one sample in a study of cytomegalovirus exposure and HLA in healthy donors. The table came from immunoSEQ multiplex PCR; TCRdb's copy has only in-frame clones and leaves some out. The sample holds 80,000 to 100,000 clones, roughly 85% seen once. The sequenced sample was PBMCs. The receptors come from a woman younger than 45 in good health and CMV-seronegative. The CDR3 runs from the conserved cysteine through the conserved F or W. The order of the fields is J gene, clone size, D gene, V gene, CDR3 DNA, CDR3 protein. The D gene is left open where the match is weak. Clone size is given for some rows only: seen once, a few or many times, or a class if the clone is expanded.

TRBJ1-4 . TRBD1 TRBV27 TGTGCCAGCAGCAAGGACAGGGGGCGCGAAAAACTGTTTTTT CASSKDRGREKLFF
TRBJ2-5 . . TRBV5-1 TGCGCCAGCAGCTCGGCGGCCCAAGAGACCCAGTACTTC CASSSAAQETQYF
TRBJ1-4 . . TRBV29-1 TGCAGCGTTGGGGGGGTCGAAAGAAAACTGTTTTTT CSVGGVERKLFF
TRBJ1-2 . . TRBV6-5 TGTGCCAGCACAACAGGTGCCTATGGCTACACCTTC CASTTGAYGYTF
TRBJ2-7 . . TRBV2 TGTGCCAGCAGTTTACAGGGCTACGAGCAGTACTTC CASSLQGYEQYF
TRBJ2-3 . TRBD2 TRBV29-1 TGCAGCTTCGAGGGGACTAGCGGGAGGGGAGATACGCAGTATTTT CSFEGTSGRGDTQYF
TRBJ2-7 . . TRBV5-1 TGCGCCAGCAGCTTGGAGTCGTCCCGGGGGGAGCAGTACTTC CASSLESSRGEQYF
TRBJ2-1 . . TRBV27 TGTGCCAGCAGTTTGCTAGTCTACAATGAGCAGTTCTTC CASSLLVYNEQFF
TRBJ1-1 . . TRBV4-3 TGCGCCAGCAGCCAATCGGGGAACACTGAAGCTTTCTTT CASSQSGNTEAFF
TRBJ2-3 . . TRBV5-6 TGTGCCAGCAGCTTGAGGCCCACCAAGGGGGATACGCAGTATTTT CASSLRPTKGDTQYF
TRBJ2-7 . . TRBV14 TGTGCCAGCAGCCAGACGGGCTACGAGCAGTACTTC CASSQTGYEQYF
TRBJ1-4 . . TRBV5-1 TGCGCCAGCAGCTCCCGCCGAGGGAGTGATGAAAAACTGTTTTTT CASSSRRGSDEKLFF
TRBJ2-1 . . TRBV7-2 TGTGCCAGTCGAGGGCCCCTCAATGAGCAGTTCTTC CASRGPLNEQFF
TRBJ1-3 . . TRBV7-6 TGTGCCAGCAGCTTAGGCAGCCGACTTCGAAGCGCTGGAAACACCATATATTTT CASSLGSRLRSAGNTIYF
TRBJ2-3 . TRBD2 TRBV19 TGTGCCAGTAGTCCCGGGGGGGCTCTCGCAGATACGCAGTATTTT CASSPGGALADTQYF
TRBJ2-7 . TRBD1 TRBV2 TGTGCCAGCAGGTCCCGGGACAGGGGGTCCTACGAGCAGTACTTC CASRSRDRGSYEQYF
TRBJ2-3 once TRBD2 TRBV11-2 TGTGCCAGCAGCTTAGGCGGTAGCGGGAGCACAGATACGCAGTATTTT CASSLGGSGSTDTQYF
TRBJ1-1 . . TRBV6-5 TGTGCCAGCAGTTTACTTTCAGGGTATAATGAAGCTTTCTTT CASSLLSGYNEAFF
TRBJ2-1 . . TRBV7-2 TGTGCCAGCAGCTTAGCTAGCGGCTACAATGAGCAGTTCTTC CASSLASGYNEQFF
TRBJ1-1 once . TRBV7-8 TGTGCCAGCACCCTTGTCGACGGGAGCGCTGAAGCTTTCTTT CASTLVDGSAEAFF
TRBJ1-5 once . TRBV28 TGTGCCAGCAGTTTCGGGCAGGGGAATCAGCCCCAGCATTTT CASSFGQGNQPQHF
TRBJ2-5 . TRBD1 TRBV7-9 TGTGCCAGCAGCCCACCCAACGTATTATTTATGGGACAGGGTGAGACCCAGTACTTC CASSPPNVLFMGQGETQYF
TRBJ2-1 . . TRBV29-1 TGCAGCGTTGAACCCCATGCCCCAGGGAAGTTCAGGGATGAGCAGTTCTTC CSVEPHAPGKFRDEQFF
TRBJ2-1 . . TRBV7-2 TGTGCCAGCAGCCGACAACCGCAGGCTAGCCTTCAGTTCTTC CASSRQPQASLQFF
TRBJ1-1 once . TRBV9 TGTGCCAGCAGCCCCCCCGGGGGGAACACTGAAGCTTTCTTT CASSPPGGNTEAFF
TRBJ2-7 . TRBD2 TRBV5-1 TGCGCCAGCAGCTTTGGCGGGAGTGGGTACGAGCAGTACTTC CASSFGGSGYEQYF
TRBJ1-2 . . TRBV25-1 TGTGCCAGCAGTGAATCCGGAGGCGGCTACACCTTC CASSESGGGYTF
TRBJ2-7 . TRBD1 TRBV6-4 TGTGCCAGCAGTCAAGACAGGGGCTACGAGCAGTACTTC CASSQDRGYEQYF
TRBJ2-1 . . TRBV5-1 TGCGCCAGCAGCTCTAACCCCTGGAATGAGCAGTTCTTC CASSSNPWNEQFF
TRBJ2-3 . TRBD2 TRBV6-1 TGTGCCAGCAGTGAGATAGGTAGCGGGGGATCAATTCAGTATTTT CASSEIGSGGSIQYF
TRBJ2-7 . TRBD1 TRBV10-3 TGTGCCATCAGTGGGCTGTGGGACAGAGCCTACGAGCAGTACTTC CAISGLWDRAYEQYF
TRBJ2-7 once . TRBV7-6 TGTGCCAGCAGCTTCTCCTACAGGGACCACGAGCAGTACTTC CASSFSYRDHEQYF
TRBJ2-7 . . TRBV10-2 TGCGCCAGCAGTGATCCCTTCCGGGACTCCGGCCTGGCATACGAGCAGTACTTC CASSDPFRDSGLAYEQYF
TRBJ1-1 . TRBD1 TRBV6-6 TGTGCCAGCAGAATACAGGGGACGGACACTGAAGCTTTCTTT CASRIQGTDTEAFF
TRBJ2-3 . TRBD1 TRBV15 TGTGCCACCAGCGGAAACAGGGGGGAGGATACGCAGTATTTT CATSGNRGEDTQYF
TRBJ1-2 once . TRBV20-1 TGCAGTGCTAGATTCTCTAATGGCTACACCTTC CSARFSNGYTF
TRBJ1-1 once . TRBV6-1 TGTGCCAGCAGTCTGGGGGCTGGAGCTTTCTTT CASSLGAGAFF
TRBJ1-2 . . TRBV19 TGTGCCAGTAGTATACAGGGTTCGGGTTATGGCTACACCTTC CASSIQGSGYGYTF
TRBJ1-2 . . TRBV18 TGTGCCAGCTCACAGGGACACAACTATGGCTACACCTTC CASSQGHNYGYTF
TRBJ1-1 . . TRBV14 TGTGCCAGCAGCCAAGGTGGCTTCTACACTGAAGCTTTCTTT CASSQGGFYTEAFF